This record concerns one T cell receptor beta chain sequence. These data are taken from a study of cytomegalovirus exposure and HLA in healthy donors. The CDR3 has 13 amino acids. Germline V gene data show CDR1 as SQVTM and CDR2 as ANQGSEA. V lost 7 bases to trimming and J lost 4 bases, with 16 bases between them. 60 Vbeta and 13 Jbeta primers were used in PCR. The protocol was immunoSEQ multiplex PCR, while the TCRdb copy is restricted to in-frame clones and leaves out a portion. This sample yields thousands of clones, of which roughly half are seen a single time; about 5.3% belongs to the top ten. The receptor comes from a man younger than 45 in good health and CMV-seropositive. Sequences were obtained from PBMCs. The J gene is TRBJ1-1, the V gene TRBV29-1; possibly TRBD1 for D (6 bases). Here the CDR3 reads CSASTGTGTEAFF. DNA of the CDR3: TGCAGCGCTTCGACAGGCACGGGCACTGAAGCTTTCTTT.